This T cell receptor (beta chain) is drawn from a study of blood T cell repertoires in COVID-19. Across the study: Sample material is recorded as cDNA or gDNA derived from T cells, B-cell-depleted T cells, or PBMCs.

Produced via immunoSEQ multiplex PCR; TCRdb's table is partial and in-frame only. This sample yields about 330,000 clones, of which over 70% are seen a single time; roughly 1.2% belongs to the top ten. This CDR3 is built from 13 residues. CDR1 and CDR2 from the germline V gene are SEHNR and FQNEAQ (reference sequence). V shed 5 bases and J shed 5 bases, with 12 bases lying between them. Sequenced input: peripheral blood. This receptor was identified in a woman between 45 and 60 years old with acute or convalescent COVID-19. The chain joins TRBV7-9 to TRBJ1-2; perhaps TRBD1 as D (5 bases). The DNA for the CDR3 is TGTGCCAGCAGCCCGACCAGGGTGTATGGCTACACCTTC. Translating it yields CASSPTRVYGYTF.